This record covers a single T cell receptor beta chain. The antigen is undetermined. Distinct nucleotide sequences in the sample also encode this CDR3. This specimen belongs to a study of cytomegalovirus exposure and HLA in healthy donors. Points from the study as a whole: Listed as cytomegalovirus-associated were 164 TCR beta chains. Cytomegalovirus status, reportedly, was diagnosed with high specificity and sensitivity by the classifier. Indistinguishable V segments such as TRBV6-2 and TRBV6-3 were excluded.

A multiplex PCR was run with 60 Vbeta primers and 13 Jbeta primers. Method: immunoSEQ multiplex PCR; TCRdb's copy keeps in-frame clones and lacks some. The sample includes some 110,000 clones, approximately 80% of them seen just once. Per the germline V gene, CDR1 is MGHRA and CDR2 is YSYEKL. V lost 3 bases to trimming and J lost 5 bases, with 8 bases between them. The CDR3 totals 13 residues. The genes are TRBV4-1 and TRBJ1-5; no clear D gene. The sequencing input was PBMCs. This TCR was recovered from a man aged 55 to 70 in good health and CMV-seronegative. The CDR3 bases are TGCGCCAGCAGCCACCCCGGAGATCAGCCCCAGCATTTT. It specifies CASSHPGDQPQHF.